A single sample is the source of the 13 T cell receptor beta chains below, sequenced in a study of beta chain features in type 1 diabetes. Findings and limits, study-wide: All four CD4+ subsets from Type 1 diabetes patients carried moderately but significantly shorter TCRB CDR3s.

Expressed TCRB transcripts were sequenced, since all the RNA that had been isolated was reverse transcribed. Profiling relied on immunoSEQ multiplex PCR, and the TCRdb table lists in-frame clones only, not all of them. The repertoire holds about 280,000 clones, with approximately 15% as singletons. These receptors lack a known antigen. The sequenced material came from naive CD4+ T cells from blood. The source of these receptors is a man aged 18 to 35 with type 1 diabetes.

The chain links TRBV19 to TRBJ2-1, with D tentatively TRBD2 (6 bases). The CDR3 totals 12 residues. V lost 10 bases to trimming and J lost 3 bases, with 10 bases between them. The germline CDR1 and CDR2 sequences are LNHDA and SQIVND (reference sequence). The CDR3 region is CATKEGYNEQFF. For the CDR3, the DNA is TGTGCCACCAAGGAGGGCTACAATGAGCAGTTCTTC. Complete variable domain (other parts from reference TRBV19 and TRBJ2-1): DGGITQSPKYLFRKEGQNVTLSCEQNLNHDAMYWYRQDPGQGLRLIYYSQIVNDFQKGDIAEGYSVSREKKESFPLTVTSAQKNPTAFYLCATKEGYNEQFFGPGTRLTVL.

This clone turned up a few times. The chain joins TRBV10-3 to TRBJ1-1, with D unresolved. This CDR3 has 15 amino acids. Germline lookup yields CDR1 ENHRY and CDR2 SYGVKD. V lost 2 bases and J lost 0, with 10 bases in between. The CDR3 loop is CAISERDVMNTEAFF. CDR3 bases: TGTGCCATCAGTGAGCGAGATGTCATGAACACTGAAGCTTTCTTT.

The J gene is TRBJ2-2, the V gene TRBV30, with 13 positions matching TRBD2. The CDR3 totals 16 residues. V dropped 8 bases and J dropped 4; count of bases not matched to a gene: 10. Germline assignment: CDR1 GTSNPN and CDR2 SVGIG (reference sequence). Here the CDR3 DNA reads TGTGCCCGTACTAGCGGGAGGGTTCGGGCCACCGGGGAGCTGTTTTTT. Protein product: CARTSGRVRATGELFF.

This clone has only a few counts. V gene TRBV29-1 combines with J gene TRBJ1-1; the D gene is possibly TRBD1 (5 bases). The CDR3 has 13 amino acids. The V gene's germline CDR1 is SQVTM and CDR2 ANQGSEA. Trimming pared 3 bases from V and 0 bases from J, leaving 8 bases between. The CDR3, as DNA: TGCAGCGTTGACACAGGCATGAACACTGAAGCTTTCTTT. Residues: CSVDTGMNTEAFF.

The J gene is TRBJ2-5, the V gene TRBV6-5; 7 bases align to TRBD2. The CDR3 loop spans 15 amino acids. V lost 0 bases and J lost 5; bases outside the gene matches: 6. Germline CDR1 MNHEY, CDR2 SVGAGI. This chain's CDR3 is CASSYSSGKWETQYF. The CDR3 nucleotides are TGTGCCAGCAGTTACTCCAGCGGGAAGTGGGAGACCCAGTACTTC.

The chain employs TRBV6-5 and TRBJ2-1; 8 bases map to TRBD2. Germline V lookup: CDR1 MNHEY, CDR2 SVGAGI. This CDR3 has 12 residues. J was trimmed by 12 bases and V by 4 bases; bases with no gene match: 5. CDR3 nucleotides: TGTGCCAGCAGTTCGGCGGGGGGTGGGCAGTTCTTC. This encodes CASSSAGGGQFF.

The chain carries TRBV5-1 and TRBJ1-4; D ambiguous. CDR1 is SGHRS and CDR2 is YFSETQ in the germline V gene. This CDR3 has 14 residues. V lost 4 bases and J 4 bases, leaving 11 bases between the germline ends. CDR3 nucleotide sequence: TGCGCCAGCAGCCCGGGATCTGGTAATGAAAAACTGTTTTTT. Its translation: CASSPGSGNEKLFF.

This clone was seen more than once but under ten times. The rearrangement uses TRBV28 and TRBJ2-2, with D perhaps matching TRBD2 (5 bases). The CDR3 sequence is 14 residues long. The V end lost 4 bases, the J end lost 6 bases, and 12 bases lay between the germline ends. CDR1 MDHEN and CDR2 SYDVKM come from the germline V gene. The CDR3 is CASSSPSTAGELFF. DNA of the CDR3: TGTGCCAGCAGTTCACCTAGCACGGCCGGGGAGCTGTTTTTT.

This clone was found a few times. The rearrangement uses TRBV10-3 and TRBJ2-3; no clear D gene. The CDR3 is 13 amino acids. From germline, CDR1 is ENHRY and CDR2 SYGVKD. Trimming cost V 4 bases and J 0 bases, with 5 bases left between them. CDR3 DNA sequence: TGTGCCATCAGTGGAGTGAGCACAGATACGCAGTATTTT. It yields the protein CAISGVSTDTQYF.

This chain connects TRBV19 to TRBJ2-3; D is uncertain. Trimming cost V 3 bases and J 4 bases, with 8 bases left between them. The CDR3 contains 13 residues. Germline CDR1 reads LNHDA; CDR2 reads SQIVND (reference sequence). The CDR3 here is CASSITPSDTQYF. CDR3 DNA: TGTGCCAGTAGTATTACACCATCAGATACGCAGTATTTT.

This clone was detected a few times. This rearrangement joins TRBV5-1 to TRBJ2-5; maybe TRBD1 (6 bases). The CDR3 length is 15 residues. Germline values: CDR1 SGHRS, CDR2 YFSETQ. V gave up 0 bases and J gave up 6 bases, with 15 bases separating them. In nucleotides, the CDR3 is TGCGCCAGCAGCTTGGGGGCCCCACAGGGCAAGACCCAGTACTTC. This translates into CASSLGAPQGKTQYF.

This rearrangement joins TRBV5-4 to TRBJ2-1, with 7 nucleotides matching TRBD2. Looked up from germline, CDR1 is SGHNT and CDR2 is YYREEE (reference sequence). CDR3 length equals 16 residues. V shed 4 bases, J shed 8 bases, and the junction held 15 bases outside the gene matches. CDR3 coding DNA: TGTGCCAGCAGCGTGGGAACTAGCGCCCATAGTGATGAGCAGTTCTTC. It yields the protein CASSVGTSAHSDEQFF.

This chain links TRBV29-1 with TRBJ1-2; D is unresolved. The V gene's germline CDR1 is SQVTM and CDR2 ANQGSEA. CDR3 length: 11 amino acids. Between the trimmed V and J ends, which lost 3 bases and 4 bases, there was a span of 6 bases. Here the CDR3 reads CSVETTYGYTF. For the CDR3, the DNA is TGCAGCGTTGAGACAACCTATGGCTACACCTTC.